A single sample is the source of the 32 T cell receptor beta chains below, sequenced in a study of T-cell reconstitution after alpha-beta-depleted transplantation in children. Preparation of the TCRbeta library used unique molecular identifiers. One entry per CDR3 protein, called by TCRdb with MiXCR from the PCR reads. The data hold about a million distinct CDR3 sequences, with less than 30% observed a single time. The sequenced sample was PBMCs, mostly from graft donor cells, obtained 360 days after TCRalphabeta/CD19-depleted stem cell transplant. All receptors derive from a boy under two years old who had a stem cell transplant for SCID, so the T cells may come from the graft donor.

Only a few counts were recorded for this clonotype. The chain is built from TRBV12-3 or TRBV12-4 and TRBJ2-2, with TRBD2 matching over 8 bases. V was clipped by 7 bases and J by 2 bases; unmatched bases: 9. The CDR3 runs to 16 residues. The CDR3 sequence is CASTPRGVLNTGELFF. The CDR3 bases are TGTGCCAGCACCCCGCGGGGGGTCTTAAACACCGGGGAGCTGTTTTTT.

The chain recombines TRBV12-5 with TRBJ2-2; 13 bases are shared with TRBD2. V gave up 6 bases and J gave up 1 base; unmatched junction bases: 5. The CDR3 consists of 17 residues. Germline lookup yields CDR1 LGHNT and CDR2 FRNRAP. The CDR3 bases are TGTGCTAGTGGCCCCGGGACTAGCGGGGTGAACACCGGGGAGCTGTTTTTT. This codes for CASGPGTSGVNTGELFF.

This clonotype was seen once. The chain recombines TRBV20-1 with TRBJ1-5, with 7 bases that match TRBD1. Unmatched junction bases numbered 10, after V lost 3 bases and J lost 2 bases. From germline, CDR1 is DFQATT and CDR2 SNEGSKA (reference sequence). This CDR3 region has 16 residues. CDR3 amino acids: CSARRRGGEGNQPQHF. The CDR3 DNA reads as TGCAGTGCTAGGCGTCGAGGGGGCGAAGGCAATCAGCCCCAGCATTTT.

This clonotype was detected ten times or more. The chain is built from TRBV20-1 and TRBJ2-7; D remains ambiguous. This CDR3 is 13 amino acids long. Germline lookup yields CDR1 DFQATT and CDR2 SNEGSKA (reference sequence). V gave up 3 bases and J gave up 7 bases, with 16 bases separating them. CDR3 in DNA: TGCAGTGCTAGCGCCCGGGCCGAGTGGGAGCAGTACTTC. Translated, it gives CSASARAEWEQYF.

The genes are TRBV28 and TRBJ1-1; D is unclear. The CDR3 is 10 amino acids. Germline CDR1 is MDHEN and CDR2 is SYDVKM. Trimming took off 7 bases at V and 8 bases at J, with 8 bases between the two ends. This CDR3 is CASTGREAFF. The CDR3 DNA is TGTGCCAGCACTGGTAGGGAAGCTTTCTTT.

This clonotype has just a few counts. J is TRBJ2-3 and V is TRBV5-1, with TRBD2 matching over 10 bases. V shed 4 bases and J 0 bases; nucleotides not matched to a gene: 8. This CDR3 spans 17 amino acids. The germline V gene has CDR1 SGHRS and CDR2 YFSETQ. The CDR3 loop is CASSPPGTSASTDTQYF. In DNA, the CDR3 is TGCGCCAGCAGCCCGCCCGGGACTAGCGCTAGCACAGATACGCAGTATTTT.

This clonotype was detected a few times. The CDR3 reads CAISEFQGATDTQYF. The CDR3 DNA is TGTGCCATCAGTGAGTTTCAGGGGGCAACAGATACGCAGTATTTT. This sequence joins TRBV10-3 and TRBJ2-3; 8 bases align to TRBD1. V shed 1 base and J 3 bases; nucleotides not matched to a gene: 3. CDR3 length: 15 residues. From germline, CDR1 is ENHRY and CDR2 SYGVKD.

The chain carries TRBV7-6 and TRBJ2-3; D not certain. Trimming stripped 1 base from V and 6 bases from J, with 11 bases between. This CDR3 comprises 14 residues. CDR1 SGHVS and CDR2 FNYEAQ come from the germline V gene. CDR3 residues: CASSLGHYSDTQYF. DNA of the CDR3: TGTGCCAGCAGCTTAGGCCACTACTCTGATACGCAGTATTTT.

The gene calls are TRBV28 and TRBJ2-1, with 8 nucleotides matching TRBD1. The ends lost 6 bases at V and 7 bases at J; junction bases unmatched: 8. Germline assignment: CDR1 MDHEN and CDR2 SYDVKM. The CDR3 loop spans 14 amino acids. CDR3 sequence reads: CASRKRQGWNEQFF. The CDR3 DNA follows: TGTGCCAGCAGAAAGAGACAGGGGTGGAATGAGCAGTTCTTC. The variable domain in full, with the rest retrieved from reference TRBV28 and TRBJ2-1, is DVKVTQSSRYLVKRTGEKVFLECVQDMDHENMFWYRQDPGLGLRLIYFSYDVKMKEKGDIPEGYSVSREKKERFSLILESASTNQTSMYLCASRKRQGWNEQFFGPGTRLTVL.

This clonotype was found a few times. The rearrangement joins TRBV5-1 to TRBJ2-1; D is perhaps TRBD1 (5 bases). V was clipped by 4 bases and J by 5 bases, with 10 bases between them. The CDR3 has 13 residues. The V gene's germline CDR1 is SGHRS and CDR2 YFSETQ. CDR3: CASSVGHNNEQFF. In DNA form, the CDR3 reads TGCGCCAGCAGCGTCGGACACAACAATGAGCAGTTCTTC.

The rearrangement joins TRBV10-3 to TRBJ2-1; 11 bases line up with TRBD2. CDR1 and CDR2 (germline): ENHRY, SYGVKD. The CDR3 covers 12 residues. V shed 11 bases and J 7 bases; nucleotides not matched to a gene: 4. The CDR3 DNA is TGTGCCGGCGCTAGCGGGGGGAATGAGCAGTTCTTC. Its translation: CAGASGGNEQFF.

V gene TRBV3-1 combines with J gene TRBJ2-1, with 10 bases lining up with TRBD2. This CDR3 is 19 amino acids long. Germline V gene sequence: CDR1 LGHDT, CDR2 YNNKEL (reference sequence). With V trimmed by 1 base and J by 6 bases, 15 bases remained unmatched. CDR3 DNA sequence: TGTGCCAGCAGCCAAGCCAGCGGGGGGGCCCAGGAATGGTTCAATGAGCAGTTCTTC. It yields the protein CASSQASGGAQEWFNEQFF.

CDR3 nucleotide sequence: TGCGCCAGCAGCTTGGGGCTTCAACAGGGCGAGTCCCTCCACTTT. Its translation: CASSLGLQQGESLHF. V is TRBV5-1 and J is TRBJ1-6, with a tentative D call TRBD1 (6 bases). Germline-derived CDR1 and CDR2 are SGHRS and YFSETQ. The CDR3 runs to 15 residues. The V end lost 0 bases, the J end lost 14 bases, and 18 bases lay between the germline ends.

This clonotype was found once. The chain carries TRBV6-1 and TRBJ1-1; 7 bases align to TRBD1. The germline gives CDR1 MNHNS, CDR2 SASEGT. This CDR3 is 14 amino acids long. The ends lost 6 bases at V and 3 bases at J; junction bases unmatched: 7. The CDR3 nucleotides read TGTGCCAGCAGCCCGACAGGGAGGTACACTGAAGCTTTCTTT. Amino acids: CASSPTGRYTEAFF.

This chain connects TRBV9 to TRBJ1-3, with D perhaps TRBD1 (5 bases). The germline CDR1 and CDR2 sequences are SGDLS and YYNGEE. Trimming took 0 bases from V and 0 from J, leaving 16 bases between them. The CDR3 runs 18 residues. The CDR3 region has the DNA TGTGCCAGCAGCGTAGATGGGGGGGAGTTTCTCTCTGGAAACACCATATATTTT. This gives the protein CASSVDGGEFLSGNTIYF.

This clonotype was seen a few times. The V and J genes are TRBV3-1 and TRBJ2-3, with 9 bases identical to TRBD2. Germline trimming cut 4 bases from V and 4 bases from J; bases unmatched to any gene: 15. This CDR3 is 18 amino acids long. Germline V gene lookup returns CDR1 LGHDT and CDR2 YNNKEL (reference sequence). DNA of the CDR3: TGTGCCAGCAGCCTCAACTCCCTCAGCGGGGGGTGGGCAGATACGCAGTATTTT. It specifies CASSLNSLSGGWADTQYF.

This chain links TRBV29-1 with TRBJ1-1; D ambiguous. The CDR3 loop spans 12 amino acids. The germline V gene has CDR1 SQVTM and CDR2 ANQGSEA. V was shortened by 5 bases and J by 7 bases, with 14 bases between the two germline ends. The CDR3 protein is CSVIRGPGEAFF. The DNA for the CDR3 is TGCAGCGTTATCCGGGGTCCCGGTGAAGCTTTCTTT.

The gene calls are TRBV4-2 and TRBJ2-1; 10 bases line up with TRBD2. The CDR3 is made up of 16 amino acids. V lost 0 bases and J lost 4; bases outside the gene matches: 3. Germline V gene data show CDR1 as LGHNA and CDR2 as YNFKEQ. The CDR3 sequence is CASSQDWTSGYNEQFF. Here the CDR3 DNA reads TGTGCCAGCAGCCAAGATTGGACTAGCGGTTACAATGAGCAGTTCTTC.

The chain couples TRBV23-1 to TRBJ1-2; D unresolved. TRBV23-1 is noted as an ORF with a role that remains uncertain. Trimming cost V 6 bases and J 5 bases, with 10 bases left between them. The CDR3 length is 12 residues. The CDR3 loop is CASRWRRYGYTF. The CDR3 DNA sequence: TGCGCCAGCAGGTGGCGTAGATATGGCTACACCTTC.

This rearrangement joins TRBV6-1 to TRBJ2-1; a possible D gene is TRBD2 (5 bases). Germline values: CDR1 MNHNS, CDR2 SASEGT. The CDR3 has 13 residues. The V gene lost 4 bases and the J gene lost 8 bases, with 12 bases spanning the gap. CDR3 amino acids: CASSVERAYEQFF. As DNA, the CDR3 is TGTGCCAGCAGTGTGGAGAGGGCGTATGAGCAGTTCTTC.

The V call is TRBV15, the J call TRBJ2-7, with 7 bases matching TRBD1. The CDR3 sequence is 15 residues long. Germline CDR1 reads LNHNV; CDR2 reads YYDKDF (reference sequence). The ends lost 4 bases at V and 3 bases at J; junction bases unmatched: 9. The CDR3 DNA is TGTGCCACCAGCACATACCGGGACAGAGGCTACGAGCAGTACTTC. Translated, it gives CATSTYRDRGYEQYF.

This clonotype has ten or more counts. The chain uses TRBV5-1 and TRBJ1-4; tentatively, D is TRBD1 (6 bases). The CDR3 length is 16 residues. Germline V gene sequence: CDR1 SGHRS, CDR2 YFSETQ. Trimming took off 3 bases at V and 0 bases at J, with 12 bases between the two ends. This CDR3 reads CASSWGDTATNEKLFF. CDR3 bases: TGCGCCAGCAGCTGGGGGGACACTGCAACTAATGAAAAACTGTTTTTT.

The CDR3 spells CASSPPGGADEQFF. The DNA for the CDR3 is TGTGCCAGCAGCCCCCCAGGGGGTGCGGATGAGCAGTTCTTC. The chain carries TRBV6-1 and TRBJ2-1; 7 bases are shared with TRBD1. CDR3 length: 14 residues. V was pared by 6 bases and J by 8 bases, with 10 bases of the junction left unmatched. Germline loops: CDR1 MNHNS, CDR2 SASEGT.

The V gene is TRBV2, the J gene TRBJ2-3, with 11 bases identical to TRBD1. Looked up from germline, CDR1 is SNHLY and CDR2 is FYNNEI. This CDR3 region has 15 residues. J was trimmed by 2 bases and V by 6 bases; bases with no gene match: 4. The CDR3 is CASRMGQGDTDTQYF. CDR3 bases: TGTGCCAGCAGGATGGGACAGGGGGACACAGATACGCAGTATTTT.

The gene calls are TRBV12-3 or TRBV12-4 and TRBJ1-2; 8 positions agree with TRBD1. This CDR3 has 14 residues. V shed 4 bases and J 8 bases; nucleotides not matched to a gene: 9. DNA of the CDR3: TGTGCCAGCAGTTCGTTCAGGGGGCGCGGGGGCTACACCTTC. Translated: CASSSFRGRGGYTF.

This chain joins TRBV30 and TRBJ2-7, with D possibly being TRBD1 (5 bases). The CDR3 is made up of 11 amino acids. Germline lookup yields CDR1 GTSNPN and CDR2 SVGIG (reference sequence). Trimming cost V 6 bases and J 2 bases, with 8 bases left between them. The CDR3 is CACRDTYEQYF. CDR3 bases: TGTGCCTGCAGGGATACCTACGAGCAGTACTTC.

V is TRBV5-6 and J is TRBJ1-3, with D unresolved. The CDR3 extends over 13 amino acids. The ends were cut back, 4 bases at V and 8 bases at J, with 13 bases in the middle. Germline V gene lookup returns CDR1 SGHDT and CDR2 YYEEEE. The DNA for the CDR3 is TGTGCCAGCAGCCAGACGCCGTGGGACACCATATATTTT. Its protein product is CASSQTPWDTIYF.

This rearrangement joins TRBV27 to TRBJ2-5; 8 nucleotides match TRBD2. J gave up 7 bases and V 0 bases, and 10 bases lay outside the gene matches. The germline V gene has CDR1 MNHEY and CDR2 SMNVEV (reference sequence). The CDR3 covers 16 residues. The CDR3 nucleotides are TGTGCCAGCAGTTTATCTCTTGCTAGCGGGTGGGGGACCCAGTACTTC. Translating gives CASSLSLASGWGTQYF.

This clonotype turned up a few times. The chain uses TRBV29-1 and TRBJ2-3; a possible D gene is TRBD2 (5 bases). Trimming stripped 4 bases from V and 3 bases from J, with 11 bases between. The CDR3 is 13 amino acids. Germline CDR1 reads SQVTM; CDR2 reads ANQGSEA. This chain's CDR3 is CSVGGKGTDTQYF. The CDR3 DNA sequence: TGCAGCGTTGGAGGGAAAGGTACAGATACGCAGTATTTT.

This clonotype has only a few counts. V is TRBV20-1 and J is TRBJ2-3; D uncertain. The germline CDR1 and CDR2 sequences are DFQATT and SNEGSKA (reference sequence). There are 13 residues in the CDR3. Trimming stripped 4 bases from V and 5 bases from J, with 13 bases between. This CDR3 is CSAKGPIGDTQYF. DNA of the CDR3: TGCAGTGCTAAAGGACCCATAGGAGATACGCAGTATTTT.

This clonotype has only a few counts. The chain is built from TRBV6-1 and TRBJ1-4, with 7 positions matching TRBD1. Germline CDR1 reads MNHNS; CDR2 reads SASEGT. The V and J ends lost 6 bases and 2 bases, in that order; junction bases with no gene match: 12. This CDR3 contains 17 residues. The CDR3 bases are TGTGCCAGCAGGAGGGTTTGGGGAGGGGGCACTAATGAAAAACTGTTTTTT. Translation gives CASRRVWGGGTNEKLFF.

The genes are TRBV5-1 and TRBJ2-7, with D unresolved. V was clipped by 0 bases and J by 2 bases, with 9 bases between them. Germline V gene lookup returns CDR1 SGHRS and CDR2 YFSETQ. This CDR3 has 14 amino acids. The CDR3 is CASSLGEYPYEQYF. CDR3 coding DNA: TGCGCCAGCAGCTTGGGAGAATATCCCTACGAGCAGTACTTC.